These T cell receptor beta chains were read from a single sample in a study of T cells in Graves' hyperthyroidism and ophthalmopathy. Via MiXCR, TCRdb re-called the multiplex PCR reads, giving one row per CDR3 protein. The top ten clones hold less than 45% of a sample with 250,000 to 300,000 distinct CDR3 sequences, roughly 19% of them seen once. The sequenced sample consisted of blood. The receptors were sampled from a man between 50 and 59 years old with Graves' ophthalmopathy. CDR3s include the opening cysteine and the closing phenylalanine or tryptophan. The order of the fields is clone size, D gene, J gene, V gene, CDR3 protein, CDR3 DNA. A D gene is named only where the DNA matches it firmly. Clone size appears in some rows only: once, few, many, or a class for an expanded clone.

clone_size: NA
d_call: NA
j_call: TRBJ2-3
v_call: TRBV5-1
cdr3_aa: CASSPALTGPDTQYF
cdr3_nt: TGCGCCAGCAGTCCGGCGCTGACAGGCCCAGATACGCAGTATTTT

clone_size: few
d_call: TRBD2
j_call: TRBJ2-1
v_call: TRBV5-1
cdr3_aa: CASSPSGLLSYNEQFF
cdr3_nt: TGCGCCAGCAGCCCGTCGGGACTACTTTCTTACAATGAGCAGTTCTTC

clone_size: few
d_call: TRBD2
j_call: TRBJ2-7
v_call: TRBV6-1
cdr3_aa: CASSQREAYEQYF
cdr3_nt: TGTGCCAGCAGTCAGCGGGAGGCCTACGAGCAGTACTTC

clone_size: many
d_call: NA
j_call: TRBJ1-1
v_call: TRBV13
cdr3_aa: CASSRRLGPKNTEAFF
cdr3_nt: TGTGCCAGCAGCCGCCGACTGGGGCCGAAAAACACTGAAGCTTTCTTT

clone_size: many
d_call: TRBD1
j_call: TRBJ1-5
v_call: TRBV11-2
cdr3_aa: CASSPAGQGVTQPQHF
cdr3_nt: TGTGCCAGCAGCCCTGCGGGACAGGGGGTGACTCAGCCCCAGCATTTT

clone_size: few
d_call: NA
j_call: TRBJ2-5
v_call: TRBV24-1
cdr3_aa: CATSDSQKPRETQYF
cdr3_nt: TGTGCCACCAGTGATTCGCAGAAGCCCCGAGAGACCCAGTACTTC

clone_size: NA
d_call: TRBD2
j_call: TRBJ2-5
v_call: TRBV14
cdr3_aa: CASSQDIGGETQYF
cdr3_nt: TGTGCCAGCAGCCAAGATATCGGGGGGGAGACCCAGTACTTC

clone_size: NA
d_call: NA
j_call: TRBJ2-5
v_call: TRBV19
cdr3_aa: CASSGTVLETQYF
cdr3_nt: TGTGCCAGTAGCGGGACCGTGTTAGAGACCCAGTACTTC

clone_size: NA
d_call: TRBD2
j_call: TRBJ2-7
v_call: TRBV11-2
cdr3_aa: CASTGTSGYEQYF
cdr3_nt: TGTGCCAGCACCGGGACTAGCGGGTACGAGCAGTACTTC

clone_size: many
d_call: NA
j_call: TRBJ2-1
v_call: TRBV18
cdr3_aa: CASSLAVYNEQFF
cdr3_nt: TGTGCCAGCTCATTGGCTGTCTACAATGAGCAGTTCTTC

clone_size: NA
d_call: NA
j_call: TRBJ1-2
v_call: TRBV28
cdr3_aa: CASTADGPGAYGYTF
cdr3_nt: TGTGCCAGCACTGCCGATGGGCCGGGGGCCTATGGCTACACCTTC

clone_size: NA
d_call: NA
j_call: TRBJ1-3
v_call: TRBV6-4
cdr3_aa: CASSERQIDGNTIYF
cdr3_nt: TGTGCCAGCAGTGAGAGGCAGATAGATGGAAACACCATATATTTT

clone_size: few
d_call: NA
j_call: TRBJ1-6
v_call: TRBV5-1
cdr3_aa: CASSLEQGNNSPLHF
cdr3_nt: TGCGCCAGCAGCTTGGAACAGGGAAATAATTCACCCCTCCACTTT

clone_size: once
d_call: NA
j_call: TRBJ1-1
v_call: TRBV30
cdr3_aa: CAWSPGDTEAFF
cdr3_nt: TGTGCCTGGAGTCCGGGGGACACTGAAGCTTTCTTT

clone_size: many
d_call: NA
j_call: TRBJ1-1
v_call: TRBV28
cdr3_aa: CATRRLGDEAFF
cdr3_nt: TGTGCCACCAGAAGGCTAGGGGATGAAGCTTTCTTT

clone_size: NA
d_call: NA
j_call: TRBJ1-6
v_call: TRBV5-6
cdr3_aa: CASSSPQGSSPLHF
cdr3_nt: TGTGCCAGCAGCTCACCGCAGGGGTCTTCACCCCTCCACTTT

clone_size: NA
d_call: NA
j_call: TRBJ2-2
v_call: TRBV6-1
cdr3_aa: CASRGGGTGELFF
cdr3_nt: TGTGCCAGCCGAGGAGGGGGGACCGGGGAGCTGTTTTTT

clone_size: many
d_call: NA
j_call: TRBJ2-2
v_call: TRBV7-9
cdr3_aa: CASSLIGPTNTGELFF
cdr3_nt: TGTGCCAGCAGCTTAATCGGGCCGACGAACACCGGGGAGCTGTTTTTT

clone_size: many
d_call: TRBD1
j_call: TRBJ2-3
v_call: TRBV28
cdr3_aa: CASSFPRVLRQGAITDTQYF
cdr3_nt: TGTGCCAGCAGTTTCCCAAGGGTGCTTAGACAGGGGGCTATCACAGATACGCAGTATTTT

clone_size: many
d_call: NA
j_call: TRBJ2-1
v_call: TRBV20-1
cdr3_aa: CSASGRSDEQFF
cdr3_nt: TGCAGTGCTAGCGGGAGAAGCGATGAGCAGTTCTTC

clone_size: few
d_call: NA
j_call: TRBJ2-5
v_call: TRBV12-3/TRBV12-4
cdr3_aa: CASSWRAGQETQYF
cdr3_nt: TGTGCCAGCAGTTGGAGGGCCGGCCAAGAGACCCAGTACTTC

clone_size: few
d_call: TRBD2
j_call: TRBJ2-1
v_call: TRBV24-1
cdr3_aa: CATSDPGTSKNEQFF
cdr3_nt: TGTGCCACCAGTGACCCCGGGACTAGCAAAAATGAGCAGTTCTTC

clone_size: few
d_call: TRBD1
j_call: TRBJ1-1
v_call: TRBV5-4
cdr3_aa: CASSFPGQVNTEAFF
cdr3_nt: TGTGCCAGCAGCTTCCCCGGACAGGTGAACACTGAAGCTTTCTTT

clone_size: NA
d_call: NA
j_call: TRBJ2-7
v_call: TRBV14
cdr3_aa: CASSPGGTLTYEQYF
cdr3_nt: TGTGCCAGCAGCCCCGGGGGAACCCTAACCTACGAGCAGTACTTC

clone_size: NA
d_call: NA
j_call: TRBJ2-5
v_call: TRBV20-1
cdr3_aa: CSATRETQYF
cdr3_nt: TGCAGTGCTACCAGAGAGACCCAGTACTTC

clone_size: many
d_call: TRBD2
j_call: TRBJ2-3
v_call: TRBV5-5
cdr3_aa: CASSLMASGRMTDTQYF
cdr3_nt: TGTGCCAGCAGCTTGATGGCTAGCGGGAGAATGACAGATACGCAGTATTTT

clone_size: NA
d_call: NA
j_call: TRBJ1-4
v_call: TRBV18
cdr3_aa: CASSPIAGEKLFF
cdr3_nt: TGTGCCAGCTCACCAATCGCGGGCGAAAAACTGTTTTTT

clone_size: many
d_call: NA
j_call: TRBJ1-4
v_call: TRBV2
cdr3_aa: CASSESTVPLATNEKLFF
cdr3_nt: TGTGCCAGCAGTGAATCTACAGTCCCCCTCGCAACTAATGAAAAACTGTTTTTT

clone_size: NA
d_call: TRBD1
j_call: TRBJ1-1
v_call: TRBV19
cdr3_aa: CASSRPSGGNTEAFF
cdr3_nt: TGTGCCAGTAGTAGACCGTCAGGGGGGAACACTGAAGCTTTCTTT

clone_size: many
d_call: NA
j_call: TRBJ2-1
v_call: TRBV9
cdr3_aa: CASSVAWLASYNEQFF
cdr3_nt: TGTGCCAGCAGCGTAGCTTGGCTAGCAAGCTACAATGAGCAGTTCTTC

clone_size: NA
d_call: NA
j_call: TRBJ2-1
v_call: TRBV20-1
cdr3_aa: CSASEGRLSSYNEQFF
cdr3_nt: TGCAGTGCTTCTGAAGGGCGGCTAAGCTCCTACAATGAGCAGTTCTTC

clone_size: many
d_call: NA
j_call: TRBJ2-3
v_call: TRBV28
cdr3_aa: CASVPPLGSTDTQYF
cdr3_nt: TGTGCCAGCGTCCCGCCTCTGGGGAGCACAGATACGCAGTATTTT

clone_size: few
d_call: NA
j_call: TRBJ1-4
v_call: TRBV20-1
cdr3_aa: CSARQGLDEKLFF
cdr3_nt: TGCAGTGCTAGACAGGGCTTGGATGAAAAACTGTTTTTT

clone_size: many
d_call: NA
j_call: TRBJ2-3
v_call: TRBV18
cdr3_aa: CASSPPQGTSTDTQYF
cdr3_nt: TGTGCCAGCTCACCACCTCAAGGGACTAGCACAGATACGCAGTATTTT

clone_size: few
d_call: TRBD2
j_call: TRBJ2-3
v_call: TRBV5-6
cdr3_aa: CASSGLGGRGTDTQYF
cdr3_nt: TGTGCCAGCAGCGGCCTCGGGGGGAGAGGCACAGATACGCAGTATTTT

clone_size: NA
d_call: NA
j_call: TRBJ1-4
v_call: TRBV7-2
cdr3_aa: CASSPKAGSNEKLFF
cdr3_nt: TGTGCCAGCAGCCCCAAGGCAGGTTCTAATGAAAAACTGTTTTTT

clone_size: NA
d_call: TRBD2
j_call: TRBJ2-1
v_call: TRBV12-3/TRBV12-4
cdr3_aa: CASSFPSGNEQFF
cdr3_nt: TGTGCCAGCAGTTTTCCTAGCGGCAATGAGCAGTTCTTC

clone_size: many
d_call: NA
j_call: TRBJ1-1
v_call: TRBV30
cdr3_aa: CACRVGSTTREIF
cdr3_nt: TGTGCCTGTCGTGTCGGAAGCACCACCAGGGAAATCTTT

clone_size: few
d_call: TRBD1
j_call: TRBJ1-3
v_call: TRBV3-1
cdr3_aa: CASSQGQGSGNTIYF
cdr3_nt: TGTGCCAGCAGCCAGGGACAGGGTTCCGGAAACACCATATATTTT

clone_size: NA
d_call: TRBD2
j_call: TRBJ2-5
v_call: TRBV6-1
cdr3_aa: CASSTNLLAGQETQYF
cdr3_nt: TGTGCCAGCAGTACTAATCTACTAGCGGGACAAGAGACCCAGTACTTC